This TCR beta chain was captured by sequencing in a study of OX40 agonist ivuxolimab in advanced cancers. As for the study in general: Patients receiving dose escalation had hepatocellular carcinoma, melanoma, renal cell or head and neck cancer. From 23 to 79 years was the age range, with a mean of around 60 years, and about 78% were male.

CDR3 size: 13 residues. V was shortened by 3 bases and J by 5 bases, with 8 bases between the two germline ends. Germline values: CDR1 SGHTA, CDR2 FQGTGA. Produced via immunoSEQ multiplex PCR; TCRdb's table is partial and in-frame only. The sample lists about 130,000 clones; about nine tenths were seen once. The sample consisted of CD4+ or CD8+ T cells sorted from blood, taken in a trial of the OX40 agonist ivuxolimab. The receptor comes from an adult with an advanced solid tumor such as melanoma, head and neck, liver or kidney cancer. The chain has TRBV7-3 and TRBJ2-1, with TRBD2 as a possible D gene (5 bases). DNA for the CDR3: TGTGCCAGCAGCTTGTCCGGGAACAATGAGCAGTTCTTC. Protein: CASSLSGNNEQFF. Together with reference TRBV7-3 and TRBJ2-1, the CDR3 gives the full variable domain: GAGVSQTPSNKVTEKGKYVELRCDPISGHTALYWYRQSLGQGPEFLIYFQGTGAADDSGLPNDRFFAVRPEGSVSTLKIQRTERGDSAVYLCASSLSGNNEQFFGPGTRLTVL.